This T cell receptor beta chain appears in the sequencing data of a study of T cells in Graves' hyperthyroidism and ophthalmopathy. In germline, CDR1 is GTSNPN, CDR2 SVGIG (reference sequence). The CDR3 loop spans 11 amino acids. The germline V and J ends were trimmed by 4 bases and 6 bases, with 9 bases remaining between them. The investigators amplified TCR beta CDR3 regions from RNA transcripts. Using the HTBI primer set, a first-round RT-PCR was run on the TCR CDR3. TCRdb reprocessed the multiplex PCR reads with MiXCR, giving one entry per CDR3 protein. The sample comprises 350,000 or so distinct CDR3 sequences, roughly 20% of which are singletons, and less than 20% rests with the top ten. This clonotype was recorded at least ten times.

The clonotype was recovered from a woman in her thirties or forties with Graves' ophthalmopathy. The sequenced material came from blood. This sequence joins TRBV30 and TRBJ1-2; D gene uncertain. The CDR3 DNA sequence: TGTGCCTGGACTGAGGGAAATGGCTACACCTTC. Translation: CAWTEGNGYTF.